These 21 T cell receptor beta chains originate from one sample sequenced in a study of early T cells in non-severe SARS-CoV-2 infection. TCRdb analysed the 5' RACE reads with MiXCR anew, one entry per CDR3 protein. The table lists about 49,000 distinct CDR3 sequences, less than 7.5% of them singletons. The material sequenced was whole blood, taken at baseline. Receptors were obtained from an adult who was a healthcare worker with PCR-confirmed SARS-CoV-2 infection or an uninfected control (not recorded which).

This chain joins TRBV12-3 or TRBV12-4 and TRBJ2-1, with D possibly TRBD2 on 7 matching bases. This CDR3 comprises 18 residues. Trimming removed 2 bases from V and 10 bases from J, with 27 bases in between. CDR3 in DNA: TGTGCCAGCAGTTTACGGTTATTTCGGGGGGCCCCTAGCCCGGAGCAGTTCTTC. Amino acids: CASSLRLFRGAPSPEQFF.

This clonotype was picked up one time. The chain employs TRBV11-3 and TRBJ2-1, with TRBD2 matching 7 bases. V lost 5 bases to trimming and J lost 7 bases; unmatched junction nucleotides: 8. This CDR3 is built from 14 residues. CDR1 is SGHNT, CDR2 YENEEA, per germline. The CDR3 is CASSPQRGENEQFF. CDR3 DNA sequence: TGTGCCAGCAGCCCCCAGCGGGGAGAGAATGAGCAGTTCTTC. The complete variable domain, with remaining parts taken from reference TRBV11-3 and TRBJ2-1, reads EAGVVQSPRYKIIEKKQPVAFWCNPISGHNTLYWYLQNLGQGPELLIRYENEEAVDDSQLPKDRFSAERLKGVDSTLKIQPAELGDSAVYLCASSPQRGENEQFFGPGTRLTVL.

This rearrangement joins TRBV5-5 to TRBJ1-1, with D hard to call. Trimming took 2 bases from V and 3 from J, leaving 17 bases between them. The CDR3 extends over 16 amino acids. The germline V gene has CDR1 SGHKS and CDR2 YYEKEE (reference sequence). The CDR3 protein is CASSFFSSDADTEAFF. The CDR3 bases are TGTGCCAGCAGCTTCTTTTCGTCGGACGCTGACACTGAAGCTTTCTTT.

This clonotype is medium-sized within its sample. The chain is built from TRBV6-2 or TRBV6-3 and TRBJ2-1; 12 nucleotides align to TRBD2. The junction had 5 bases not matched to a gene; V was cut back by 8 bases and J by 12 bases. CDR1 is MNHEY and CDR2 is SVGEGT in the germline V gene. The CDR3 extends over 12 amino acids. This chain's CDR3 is CASGTSGGMQFF. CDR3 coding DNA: TGTGCCAGCGGAACTAGCGGGGGGATGCAGTTCTTC.

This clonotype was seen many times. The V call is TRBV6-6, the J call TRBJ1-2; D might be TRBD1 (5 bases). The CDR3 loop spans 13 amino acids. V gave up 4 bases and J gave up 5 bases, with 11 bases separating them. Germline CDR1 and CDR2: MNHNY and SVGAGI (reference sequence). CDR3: CASSWGREYGYTF. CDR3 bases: TGTGCCAGCAGTTGGGGACGGGAGTATGGCTACACCTTC.

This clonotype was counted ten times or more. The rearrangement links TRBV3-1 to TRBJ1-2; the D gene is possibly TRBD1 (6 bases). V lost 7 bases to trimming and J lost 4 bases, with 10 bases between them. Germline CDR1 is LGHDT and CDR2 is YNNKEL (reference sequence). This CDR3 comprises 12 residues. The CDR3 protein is CASNQGGYGYTF. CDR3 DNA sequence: TGTGCCAGCAATCAAGGGGGCTATGGCTACACCTTC.

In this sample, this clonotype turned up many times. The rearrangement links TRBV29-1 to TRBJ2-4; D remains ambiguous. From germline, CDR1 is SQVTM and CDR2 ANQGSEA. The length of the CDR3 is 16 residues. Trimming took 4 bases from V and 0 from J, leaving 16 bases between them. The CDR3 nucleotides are TGCAGCGTTGCCGCACCCTATACCCTAGCCAAAAACATTCAGTACTTC. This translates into CSVAAPYTLAKNIQYF.

CDR3 nucleotide sequence: TGTGCCAGCTCACCACTTCGAGACCGCGCCACAGATACGCAGTATTTT. Its protein is CASSPLRDRATDTQYF. V gene TRBV18 combines with J gene TRBJ2-3; no firm D call. The CDR3 has 16 residues. Germline values: CDR1 KGHSH, CDR2 LQKENI. V was shortened by 1 base and J by 2 bases, with 13 bases between the two germline ends.

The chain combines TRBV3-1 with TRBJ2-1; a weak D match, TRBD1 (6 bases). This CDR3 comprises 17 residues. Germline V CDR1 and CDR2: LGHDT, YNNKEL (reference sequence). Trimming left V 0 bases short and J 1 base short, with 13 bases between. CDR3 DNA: TGTGCCAGCAGCCAAGATCGGAGGACAGCATCCTACAATGAGCAGTTCTTC. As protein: CASSQDRRTASYNEQFF.

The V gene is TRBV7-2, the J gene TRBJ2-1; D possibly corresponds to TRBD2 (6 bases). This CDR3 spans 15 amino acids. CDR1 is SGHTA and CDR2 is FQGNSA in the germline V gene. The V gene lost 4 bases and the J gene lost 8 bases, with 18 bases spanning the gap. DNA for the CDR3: TGTGCCAGCAGCTCGGGTCAGCGAGGAGGGGATGAGCAGTTCTTC. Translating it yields CASSSGQRGGDEQFF. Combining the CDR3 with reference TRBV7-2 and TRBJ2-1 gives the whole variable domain GAGVSQSPSNKVTEKGKDVELRCDPISGHTALYWYRQSLGQGLEFLIYFQGNSAPDKSGLPSDRFSAERTGGSVSTLTIQRTQQEDSAVYLCASSSGQRGGDEQFFGPGTRLTVL.

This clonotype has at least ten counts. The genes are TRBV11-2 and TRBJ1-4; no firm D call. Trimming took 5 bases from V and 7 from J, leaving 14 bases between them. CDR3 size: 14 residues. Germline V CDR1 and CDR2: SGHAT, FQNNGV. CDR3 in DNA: TGTGCCAGCAGCCCCGCCAGGTGGGGTGAAAAACTGTTTTTT. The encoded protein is CASSPARWGEKLFF.

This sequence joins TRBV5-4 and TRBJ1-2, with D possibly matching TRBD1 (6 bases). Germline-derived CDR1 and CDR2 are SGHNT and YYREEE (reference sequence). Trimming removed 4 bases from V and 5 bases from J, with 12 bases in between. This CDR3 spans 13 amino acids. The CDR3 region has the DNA TGTGCCAGCAGCCGCGAGGGGGTTTATGGCTACACCTTC. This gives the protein CASSREGVYGYTF. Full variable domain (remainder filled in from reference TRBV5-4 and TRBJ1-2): ETGVTQSPTHLIKTRGQQVTLRCSSQSGHNTVSWYQQALGQGPQFIFQYYREEENGRGNFPPRFSGLQFPNYSSELNVNALELDDSALYLCASSREGVYGYTFGSGTRLTVV.

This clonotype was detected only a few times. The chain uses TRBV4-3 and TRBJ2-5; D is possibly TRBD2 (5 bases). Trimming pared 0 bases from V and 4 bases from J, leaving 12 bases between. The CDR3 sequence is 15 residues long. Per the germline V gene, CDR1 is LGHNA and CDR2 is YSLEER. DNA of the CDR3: TGCGCCAGCAGCCAAGAGCGCGGGTTCACAGAGACCCAGTACTTC. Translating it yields CASSQERGFTETQYF.

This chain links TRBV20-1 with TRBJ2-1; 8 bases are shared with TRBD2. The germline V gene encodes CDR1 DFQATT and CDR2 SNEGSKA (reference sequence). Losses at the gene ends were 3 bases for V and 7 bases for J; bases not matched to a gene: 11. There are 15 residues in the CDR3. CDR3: CSAREVAGNGNEQFF. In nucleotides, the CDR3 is TGCAGTGCTAGGGAGGTAGCGGGGAACGGGAATGAGCAGTTCTTC.

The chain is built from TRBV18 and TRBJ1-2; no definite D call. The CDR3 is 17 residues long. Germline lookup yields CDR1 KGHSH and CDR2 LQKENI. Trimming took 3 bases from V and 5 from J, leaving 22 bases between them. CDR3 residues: CASSPRQGQTSGYGYTF. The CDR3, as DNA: TGTGCCAGCTCACCGCGTCAAGGCCAAACGTCGGGTTATGGCTACACCTTC.

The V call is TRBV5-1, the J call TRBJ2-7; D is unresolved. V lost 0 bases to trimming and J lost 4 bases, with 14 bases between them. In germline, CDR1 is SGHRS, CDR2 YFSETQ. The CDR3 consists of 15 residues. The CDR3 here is CASSLGYALLYEQYF. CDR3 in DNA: TGCGCCAGCAGCTTGGGGTACGCCCTCCTTTACGAGCAGTACTTC.

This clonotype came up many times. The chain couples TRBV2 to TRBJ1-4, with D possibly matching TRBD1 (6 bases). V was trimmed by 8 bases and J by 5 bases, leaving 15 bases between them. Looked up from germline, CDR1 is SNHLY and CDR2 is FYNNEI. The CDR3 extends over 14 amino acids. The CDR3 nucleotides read TGTGCCAGCGGACGAGACAGGACGAATGAAAAACTGTTTTTT. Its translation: CASGRDRTNEKLFF.

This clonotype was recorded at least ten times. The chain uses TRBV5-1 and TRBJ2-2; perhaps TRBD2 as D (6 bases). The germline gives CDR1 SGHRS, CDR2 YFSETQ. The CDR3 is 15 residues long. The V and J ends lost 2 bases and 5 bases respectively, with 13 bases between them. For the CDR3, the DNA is TGCGCCAGCAGCTTATTTCAGGGAGGAACCGGGGAGCTGTTTTTT. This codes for CASSLFQGGTGELFF.

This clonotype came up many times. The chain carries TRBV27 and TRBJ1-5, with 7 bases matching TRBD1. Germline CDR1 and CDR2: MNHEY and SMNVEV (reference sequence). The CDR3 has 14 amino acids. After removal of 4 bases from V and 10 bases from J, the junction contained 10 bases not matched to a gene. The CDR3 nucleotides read TGTGCCAGCAGTTCACGACAGGGTCGTTCACCCCAGCATTTT. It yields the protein CASSSRQGRSPQHF.

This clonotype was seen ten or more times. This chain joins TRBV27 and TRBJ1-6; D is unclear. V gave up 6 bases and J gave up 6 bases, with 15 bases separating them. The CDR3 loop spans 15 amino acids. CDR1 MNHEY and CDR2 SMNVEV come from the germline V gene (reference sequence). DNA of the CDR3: TGTGCCAGCAGGACGGTGGTACGGATTAATTCACCCCTCCACTTT. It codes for CASRTVVRINSPLHF.

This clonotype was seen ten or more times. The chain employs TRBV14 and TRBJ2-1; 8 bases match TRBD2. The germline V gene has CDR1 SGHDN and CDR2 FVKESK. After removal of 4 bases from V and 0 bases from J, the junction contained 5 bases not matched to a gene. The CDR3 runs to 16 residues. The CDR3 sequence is CASSRGSGASYNEQFF. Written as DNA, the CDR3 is TGTGCCAGCAGCCGGGGTAGCGGGGCCTCCTACAATGAGCAGTTCTTC.